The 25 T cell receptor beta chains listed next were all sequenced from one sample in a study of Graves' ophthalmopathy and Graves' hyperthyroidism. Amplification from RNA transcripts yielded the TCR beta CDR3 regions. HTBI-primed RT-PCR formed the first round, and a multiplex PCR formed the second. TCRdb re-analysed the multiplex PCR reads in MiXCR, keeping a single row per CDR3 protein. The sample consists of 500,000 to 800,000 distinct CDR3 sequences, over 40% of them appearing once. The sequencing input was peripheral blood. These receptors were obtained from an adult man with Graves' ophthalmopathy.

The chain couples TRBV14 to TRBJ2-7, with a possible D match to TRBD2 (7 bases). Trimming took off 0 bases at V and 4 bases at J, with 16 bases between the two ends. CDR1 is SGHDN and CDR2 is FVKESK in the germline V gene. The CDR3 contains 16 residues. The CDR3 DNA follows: TGTGCCAGCAGCCAAGAAGGCCAGGGAGGGGGTTACGAGCAGTACTTC. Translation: CASSQEGQGGGYEQYF.

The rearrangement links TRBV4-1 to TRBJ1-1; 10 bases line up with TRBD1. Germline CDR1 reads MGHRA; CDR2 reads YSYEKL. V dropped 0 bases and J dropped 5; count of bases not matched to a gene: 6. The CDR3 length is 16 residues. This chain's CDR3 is CASSQEGTGVATEAFF. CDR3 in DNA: TGCGCCAGCAGCCAAGAGGGGACAGGGGTGGCTACTGAAGCTTTCTTT.

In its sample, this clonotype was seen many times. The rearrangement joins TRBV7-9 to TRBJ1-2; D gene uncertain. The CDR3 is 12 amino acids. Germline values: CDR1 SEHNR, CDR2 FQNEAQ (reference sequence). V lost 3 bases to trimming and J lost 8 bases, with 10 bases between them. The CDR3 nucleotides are TGTGCCAGCAGCTTGAGGCCAGAGGGCTACACCTTC. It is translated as CASSLRPEGYTF.

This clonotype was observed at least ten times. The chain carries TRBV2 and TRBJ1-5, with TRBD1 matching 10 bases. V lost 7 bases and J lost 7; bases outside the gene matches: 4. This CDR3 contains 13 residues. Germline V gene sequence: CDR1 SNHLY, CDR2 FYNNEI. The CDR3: CASKGTGDQPQHF. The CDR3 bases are TGTGCCAGCAAGGGGACAGGGGACCAGCCCCAGCATTTT.

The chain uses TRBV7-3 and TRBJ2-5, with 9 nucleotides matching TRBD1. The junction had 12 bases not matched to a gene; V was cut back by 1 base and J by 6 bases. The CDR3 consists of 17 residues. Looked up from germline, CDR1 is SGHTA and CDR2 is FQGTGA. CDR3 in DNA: TGTGCCAGCAGCTTAAACCTCCCTGGGACAGGGAGCAAGACCCAGTACTTC. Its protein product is CASSLNLPGTGSKTQYF.

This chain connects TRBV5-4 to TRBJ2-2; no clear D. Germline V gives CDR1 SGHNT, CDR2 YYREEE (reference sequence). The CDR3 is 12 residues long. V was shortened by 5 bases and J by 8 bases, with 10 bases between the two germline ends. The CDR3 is CASRTEIGELFF. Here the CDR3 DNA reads TGTGCCAGCAGGACTGAAATTGGGGAGCTGTTTTTT.

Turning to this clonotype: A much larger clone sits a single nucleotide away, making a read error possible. CDR3 amino acids: CASRSQGAHKSEQCF. The CDR3 DNA is TGTGCCAGCAGGTCCCAGGGGGCGCATAAGAGCGAGCAGTGCTTC. The chain combines TRBV5-6 with TRBJ2-7; TRBD1 matches 8 bases. Germline values: CDR1 SGHDT, CDR2 YYEEEE. The CDR3 runs to 15 residues.

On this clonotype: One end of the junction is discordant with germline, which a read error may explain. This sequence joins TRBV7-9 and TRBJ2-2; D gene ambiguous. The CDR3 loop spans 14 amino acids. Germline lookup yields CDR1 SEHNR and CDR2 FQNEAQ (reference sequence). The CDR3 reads CASSWEPNPGELFF. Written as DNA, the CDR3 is TGTGCCAGCAGCTGGGAACCGAACCCCGGGGAGCTGTTTTTT.

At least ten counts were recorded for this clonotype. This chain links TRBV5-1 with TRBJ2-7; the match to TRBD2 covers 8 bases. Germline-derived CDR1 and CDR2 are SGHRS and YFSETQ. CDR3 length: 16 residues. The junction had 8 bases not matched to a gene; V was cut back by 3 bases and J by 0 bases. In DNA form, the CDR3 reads TGCGCCAGCAGCTGGGGCCTAGCGGGTAGCTCCTACGAGCAGTACTTC. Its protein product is CASSWGLAGSSYEQYF.

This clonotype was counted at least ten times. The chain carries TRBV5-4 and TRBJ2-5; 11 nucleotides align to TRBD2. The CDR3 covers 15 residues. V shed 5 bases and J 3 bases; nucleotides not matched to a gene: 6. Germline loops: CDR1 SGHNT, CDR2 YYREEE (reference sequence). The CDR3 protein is CASSHQTSGKETQYF. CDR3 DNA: TGTGCCAGCAGTCACCAGACTAGCGGGAAAGAGACCCAGTACTTC.

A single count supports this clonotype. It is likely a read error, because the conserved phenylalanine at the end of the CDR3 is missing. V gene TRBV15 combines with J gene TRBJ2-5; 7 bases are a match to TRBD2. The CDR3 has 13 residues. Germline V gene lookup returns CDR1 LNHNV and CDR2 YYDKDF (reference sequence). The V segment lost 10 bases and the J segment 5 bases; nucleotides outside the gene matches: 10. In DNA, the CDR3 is TGTGCCAGCAACCCTCGGCGGGAGGAGACCCAGTACCTC. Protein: CASNPRREETQYL.

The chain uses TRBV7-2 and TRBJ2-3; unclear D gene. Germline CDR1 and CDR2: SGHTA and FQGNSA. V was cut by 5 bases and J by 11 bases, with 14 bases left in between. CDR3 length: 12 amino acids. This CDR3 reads CASSPLLDEQYF. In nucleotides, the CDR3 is TGTGCCAGCAGCCCCCTATTGGATGAGCAGTATTTT.

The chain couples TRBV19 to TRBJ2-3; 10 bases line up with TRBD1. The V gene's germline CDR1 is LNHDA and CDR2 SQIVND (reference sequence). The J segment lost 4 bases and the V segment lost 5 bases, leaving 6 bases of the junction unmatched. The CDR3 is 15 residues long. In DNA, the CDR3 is TGTGCCAGTAGTCCGGGACAGGGGATTTCAGATACGCAGTATTTT. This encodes CASSPGQGISDTQYF.

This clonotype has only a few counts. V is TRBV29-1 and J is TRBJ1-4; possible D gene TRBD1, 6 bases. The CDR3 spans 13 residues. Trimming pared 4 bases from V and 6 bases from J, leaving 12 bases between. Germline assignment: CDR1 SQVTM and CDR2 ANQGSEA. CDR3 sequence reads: CSVGGRSDEKLFF. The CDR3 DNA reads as TGCAGCGTTGGGGGGCGTAGTGATGAAAAACTGTTTTTT.

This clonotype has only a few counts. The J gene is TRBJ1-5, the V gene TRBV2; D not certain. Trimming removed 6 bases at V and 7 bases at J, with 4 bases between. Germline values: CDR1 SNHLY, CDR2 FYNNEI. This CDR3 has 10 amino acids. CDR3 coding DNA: TGTGCCAGCAGGGGACAGCCCCAGCATTTT. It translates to CASRGQPQHF.

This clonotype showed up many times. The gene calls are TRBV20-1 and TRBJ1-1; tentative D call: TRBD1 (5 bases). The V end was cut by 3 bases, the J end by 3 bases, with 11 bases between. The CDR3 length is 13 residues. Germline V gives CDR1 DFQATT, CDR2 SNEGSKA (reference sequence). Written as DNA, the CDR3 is TGCAGTGCTAGTCCCCCGGGGCACACTGAAGCTTTCTTT. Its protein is CSASPPGHTEAFF.

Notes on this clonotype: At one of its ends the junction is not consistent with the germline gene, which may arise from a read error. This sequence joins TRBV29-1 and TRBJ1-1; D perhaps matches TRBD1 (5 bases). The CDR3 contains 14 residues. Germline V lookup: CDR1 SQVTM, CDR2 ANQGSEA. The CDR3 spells CSVEEMRGNTEAFF. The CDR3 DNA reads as TGCAGCGTCGAAGAAATGAGGGGGAACACTGAAGCTTTCTTT. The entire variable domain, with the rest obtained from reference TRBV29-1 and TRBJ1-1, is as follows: SAVISQKPSRDICQRGTSLTIQCQVDSQVTMMFWYRQQPGQSLTLIATANQGSEATYESGFVIDKFPISRPNLTFSTLTVSNMSPEDSSIYLCSVEEMRGNTEAFFGQGTRLTVV.

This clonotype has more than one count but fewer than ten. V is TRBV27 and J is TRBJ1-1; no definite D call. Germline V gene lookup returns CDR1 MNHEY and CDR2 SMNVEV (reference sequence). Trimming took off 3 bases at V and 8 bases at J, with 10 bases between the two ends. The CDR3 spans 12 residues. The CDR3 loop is CASSLGGGEAFF. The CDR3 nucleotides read TGTGCCAGCAGTTTGGGCGGCGGAGAAGCTTTCTTT.

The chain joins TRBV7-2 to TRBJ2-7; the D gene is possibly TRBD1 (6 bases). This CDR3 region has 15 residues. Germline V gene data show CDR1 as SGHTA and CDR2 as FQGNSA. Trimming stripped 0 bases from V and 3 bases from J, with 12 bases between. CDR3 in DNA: TGTGCCAGCAGCTTAGCTCAGGGGCTGAACTACGAGCAGTACTTC. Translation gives CASSLAQGLNYEQYF.

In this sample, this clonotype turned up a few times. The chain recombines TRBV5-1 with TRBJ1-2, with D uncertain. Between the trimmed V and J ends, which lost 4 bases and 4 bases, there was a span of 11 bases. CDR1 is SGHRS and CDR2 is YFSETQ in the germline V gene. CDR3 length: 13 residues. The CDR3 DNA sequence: TGCGCCAGCAGCCCCGCCCGGGTCTATGGCTACACCTTC. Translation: CASSPARVYGYTF. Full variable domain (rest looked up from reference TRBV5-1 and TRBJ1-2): KAGVTQTPRYLIKTRGQQVTLSCSPISGHRSVSWYQQTPGQGLQFLFEYFSETQRNKGNFPGRFSGRQFSNSRSEMNVSTLELGDSALYLCASSPARVYGYTFGSGTRLTVV.

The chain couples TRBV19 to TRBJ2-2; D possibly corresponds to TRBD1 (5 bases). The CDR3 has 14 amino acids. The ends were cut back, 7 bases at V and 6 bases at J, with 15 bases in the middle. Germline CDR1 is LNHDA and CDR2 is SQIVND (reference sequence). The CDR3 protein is CASNPRQGAGELFF. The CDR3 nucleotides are TGTGCCAGTAACCCAAGGCAGGGTGCCGGGGAGCTGTTTTTT.

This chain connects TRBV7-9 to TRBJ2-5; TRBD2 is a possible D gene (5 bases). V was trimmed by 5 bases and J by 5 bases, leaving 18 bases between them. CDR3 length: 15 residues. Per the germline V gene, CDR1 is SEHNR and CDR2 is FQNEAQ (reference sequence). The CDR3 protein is CASSRTGQRGETQYF. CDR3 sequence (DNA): TGTGCCAGCAGCCGTACCGGGCAGCGCGGGGAGACCCAGTACTTC.

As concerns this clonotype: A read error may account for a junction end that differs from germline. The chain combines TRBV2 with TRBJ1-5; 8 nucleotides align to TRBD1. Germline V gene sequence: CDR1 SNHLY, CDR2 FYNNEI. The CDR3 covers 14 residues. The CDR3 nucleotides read TGCGCCAGCAGTAAAGAGGACAGGGCTCAGCCCAAGCATTTT. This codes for CASSKEDRAQPKHF.

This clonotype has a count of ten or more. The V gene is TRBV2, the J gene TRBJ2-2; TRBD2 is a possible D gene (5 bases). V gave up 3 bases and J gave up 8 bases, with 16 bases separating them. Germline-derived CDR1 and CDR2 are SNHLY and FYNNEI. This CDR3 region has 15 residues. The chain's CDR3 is CASSDSSGTFGELFF. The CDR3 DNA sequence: TGTGCCAGCAGTGACAGCAGCGGCACATTTGGGGAGCTGTTTTTT.

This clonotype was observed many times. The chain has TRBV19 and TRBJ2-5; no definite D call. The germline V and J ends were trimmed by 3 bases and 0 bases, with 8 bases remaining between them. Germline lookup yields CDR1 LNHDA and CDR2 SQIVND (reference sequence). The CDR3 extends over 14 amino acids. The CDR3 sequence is CASSIDTYQETQYF. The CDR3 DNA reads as TGTGCCAGTAGTATCGATACGTACCAAGAGACCCAGTACTTC.